Included here is one TCR beta chain sequence, with context. Its antigen is not known. This specimen belongs to a study of T cell responses to AZD1222 COVID-19 vaccine. Broader study findings: At study baseline, merely five or six AZD1222 recipients were seropositive. Unmutated regions of variants are reportedly targeted by nearly half of spike-specific TCRs. The CD4 TCRs associated with vaccination extended across spike and predominated at 160-218 and 743-854.

Clones were sequenced by immunoSEQ multiplex PCR, and TCRdb holds only the in-frame ones, with some missing. The profile shows over 85,000 clones, around 90% of them singletons. In germline, CDR1 is MDHEN, CDR2 SYDVKM. CDR3 size: 17 residues. J gave up 7 bases and V 3 bases, and 9 bases lay outside the gene matches. This chain uses TRBV28 with TRBJ1-6; 10 nucleotides agree with TRBD1. The specimen was peripheral blood, collected on day 0 of AZD1222 vaccination. The TCR was taken from an adult in good health. The CDR3 loop is CASSFPTRQGANSPLHF. For the CDR3, the DNA is TGTGCCAGCAGTTTCCCCACTAGACAGGGGGCGAATTCACCCCTCCACTTT. Together with reference TRBV28 and TRBJ1-6, the CDR3 gives the full variable domain: DVKVTQSSRYLVKRTGEKVFLECVQDMDHENMFWYRQDPGLGLRLIYFSYDVKMKEKGDIPEGYSVSREKKERFSLILESASTNQTSMYLCASSFPTRQGANSPLHFGNGTRLTVT.